The 17 T cell receptor beta chains listed next were all sequenced from one sample in a study of molecular identifiers for immune sequencing clone quantification. Via MiXCR, TCRdb re-called the PCR reads, giving one row per CDR3 protein. The sample shows around 40,000 distinct CDR3 sequences, roughly 21% of them seen only once. The material sequenced was naive CD8+ T cells from blood, with Jurkat cell RNA spiked in. This sample's subset: FACS-sorted CD8+CD4-CCR7+CD45RA+ naive T cells. These receptors were taken from a human donor in good health. Some libraries in this study had Jurkat cell RNA spiked in.

This clonotype came up many times. The genes are TRBV2 and TRBJ2-3; D is uncertain. V was trimmed by 3 bases and J by 6 bases, leaving 10 bases between them. Germline-derived CDR1 and CDR2 are SNHLY and FYNNEI. The CDR3 covers 13 residues. DNA of the CDR3: TGTGCCAGCAGTGAGGCCGGGTCCGATACGCAGTATTTT. This sequence encodes CASSEAGSDTQYF.

The sample holds many counts of this clonotype. The rearrangement uses TRBV14 and TRBJ1-1; unclear D gene. Trimming stripped 0 bases from V and 3 bases from J, with 5 bases between. There are 13 residues in the CDR3. Germline V gene lookup returns CDR1 SGHDN and CDR2 FVKESK. The CDR3: CASSQDFYTEAFF. The CDR3 coding sequence is TGTGCCAGCAGCCAAGATTTCTACACTGAAGCTTTCTTT.

This clonotype was detected ten times or more. V gene TRBV29-1 combines with J gene TRBJ2-7; 7 bases are a match to TRBD1. V was pared by 7 bases and J by 0 bases, with 6 bases of the junction left unmatched. CDR1 is SQVTM and CDR2 is ANQGSEA in the germline V gene. The CDR3 runs 13 residues. The CDR3 DNA reads TGCAGCGCCCAGGGGGACCACTCCTACGAGCAGTACTTC. As protein: CSAQGDHSYEQYF.

The chain couples TRBV29-1 to TRBJ2-2; D is ambiguous. From germline, CDR1 is SQVTM and CDR2 ANQGSEA. The germline V and J ends were trimmed by 7 bases and 6 bases, with 6 bases remaining between them. The length of the CDR3 is 10 residues. CDR3 sequence reads: CSASAGELFF. CDR3 coding DNA: TGCAGCGCTTCCGCCGGGGAGCTGTTTTTT.

In its sample, this clonotype was seen a few times. With a much larger clone just one base away, this may be a read error. The chain uses TRBV4-1 and TRBJ2-7, with 11 bases fitting TRBD1. This CDR3 comprises 15 residues. Germline CDR1 is MGHRA and CDR2 is YSYEKL. The trim removed 1 base at V and 3 bases at J, leaving 2 bases unmatched. The CDR3 region is CASSQVGTGGYEQYF. For the CDR3, the DNA is TGCGCCAGCAGCCAAGTAGGGACAGGGGGCTACGAGCAGTACTTC.

A word on this clonotype: At one of its ends the junction is not consistent with the germline gene, which may arise from a read error. V and J are TRBV4-3 and TRBJ2-3, with 11 bases aligning to TRBD1. Germline V lookup: CDR1 LGHNA, CDR2 YSLEER. The CDR3 covers 17 residues. The CDR3 DNA follows: TGCGCCAGCAGCCAAGCCCGGACAGGGGGCTGGGGAGATACTCAGTCTTTT. It codes for CASSQARTGGWGDTQSF.

The sample holds many counts of this clonotype. This rearrangement joins TRBV10-3 to TRBJ1-5; no firm D call. Germline V gives CDR1 ENHRY, CDR2 SYGVKD. Trimming pared 6 bases from V and 0 bases from J, leaving 3 bases between. The CDR3 consists of 12 residues. The DNA of the CDR3 is TGTGCCATCAGGGGTAGCAATCAGCCCCAGCATTTT. It encodes CAIRGSNQPQHF.

This clonotype has more than one count but fewer than ten. In this CDR3 the conserved last residue, phenylalanine or tryptophan, is missing, so a read error is likely. The chain employs TRBV4-2 and TRBJ2-7; 9 bases are shared with TRBD1. The CDR3 spans 17 residues. Losses at the gene ends were 1 base for V and 3 bases for J; bases not matched to a gene: 10. Germline values: CDR1 LGHNA, CDR2 YNFKEQ. In nucleotides, the CDR3 is TGTGCCAGCAGCCAAGCTCGCCGGGACAGGGACCTCTACGAGCAGTACCTC. Translating it yields CASSQARRDRDLYEQYL.

This clonotype was observed at least ten times. This may arise from a read error, as a much more abundant clone is one base away. The conserved phenylalanine or tryptophan normally closing the CDR3 is absent here, so this likely arose from a read error. The V and J genes are TRBV7-9 and TRBJ1-5; perhaps TRBD1 as D (5 bases). CDR3 length equals 14 residues. The germline gives CDR1 SEHNR, CDR2 FQNEAQ (reference sequence). V was pared by 4 bases and J by 5 bases, with 12 bases between. DNA for the CDR3: TGTGCCAGCAGCTATCAGGGTCCCCATCAGCCCCAGCATTCT. Translation gives CASSYQGPHQPQHS.

This clonotype was recorded at least ten times. V gene TRBV20-1 combines with J gene TRBJ2-2; TRBD2 might be the D (7 bases). The germline V and J ends were trimmed by 0 bases and 5 bases, with 13 bases remaining between them. Germline V gene sequence: CDR1 DFQATT, CDR2 SNEGSKA (reference sequence). CDR3 size: 15 residues. The CDR3 loop is CSARDWGGPTGELFF. The CDR3 region has the DNA TGCAGTGCTAGAGATTGGGGGGGGCCTACCGGGGAGCTGTTTTTT.

This clonotype came up many times. The chain joins TRBV27 to TRBJ1-5; D not resolved. V was pared by 1 base and J by 6 bases, with 7 bases between. From germline, CDR1 is MNHEY and CDR2 SMNVEV (reference sequence). The CDR3 totals 13 residues. The CDR3 loop is CASSLWGGQPQHF. CDR3 DNA: TGTGCCAGCAGTTTATGGGGAGGTCAGCCCCAGCATTTT.

This clonotype has only a few counts. Possible read error: a much larger clone is one base away. The chain uses TRBV5-1 and TRBJ2-1; a possible D gene is TRBD2 (5 bases). This CDR3 comprises 14 residues. V was cut by 6 bases and J by 0 bases, with 10 bases left in between. Germline lookup yields CDR1 SGHRS and CDR2 YFSETQ. The CDR3 DNA sequence: TGCGCCAGCAAGGAGGACGGCTCCTACAATGAGCAGTTCTTC. The encoded protein is CASKEDGSYNEQFF.

This chain links TRBV7-9 with TRBJ1-4, with a possible D match to TRBD1 (5 bases). CDR3 length: 18 residues. CDR1 is SEHNR, CDR2 FQNEAQ, per germline (reference sequence). The V and J ends lost 6 bases and 2 bases respectively, with 22 bases between them. DNA of the CDR3: TGTGCCAGCAGAGACGATAATGGTCGGGGGTCCACTAATGAAAAACTGTTTTTT. Translated, it gives CASRDDNGRGSTNEKLFF. The full variable domain, completed using reference TRBV7-9 and TRBJ1-4, is DTGVSQNPRHKITKRGQNVTFRCDPISEHNRLYWYRQTLGQGPEFLTYFQNEAQLEKSRLLSDRFSAERPKGSFSTLEIQRTEQGDSAMYLCASRDDNGRGSTNEKLFFGSGTQLSVL.

The chain's CDR3 is CSVTTAEAFF. CDR3 in DNA: TGCAGCGTTACTACAGCGGAAGCTTTCTTT. V is TRBV29-1 and J is TRBJ1-1, with D unresolved. V was shortened by 5 bases and J by 8 bases, with 9 bases between the two germline ends. Germline lookup yields CDR1 SQVTM and CDR2 ANQGSEA. The length of the CDR3 is 10 residues. The complete variable domain, with remaining parts taken from reference TRBV29-1 and TRBJ1-1, reads SAVISQKPSRDICQRGTSLTIQCQVDSQVTMMFWYRQQPGQSLTLIATANQGSEATYESGFVIDKFPISRPNLTFSTLTVSNMSPEDSSIYLCSVTTAEAFFGQGTRLTVV.

This clonotype has at least ten counts. V gene TRBV6-1 combines with J gene TRBJ1-5, with TRBD1 identical over 7 bases. The germline CDR1 and CDR2 sequences are MNHNS and SASEGT. The V and J ends lost 7 bases and 5 bases, in that order; junction bases with no gene match: 14. The CDR3 is 16 amino acids. The CDR3 nucleotides are TGTGCCAGCAATGATCCGCGGACAGGTGGGGATCAGCCCCAGCATTTT. Protein: CASNDPRTGGDQPQHF.

This clonotype appeared many times. This chain links TRBV7-6 with TRBJ2-5; D gene ambiguous. Trimming left V 5 bases short and J 0 bases short, with 7 bases between. The CDR3 extends over 13 amino acids. CDR1 and CDR2 (germline): SGHVS, FNYEAQ. The CDR3 DNA follows: TGTGCCAGCAGCACAACGAACCAAGAGACCCAGTACTTC. This sequence encodes CASSTTNQETQYF.

The chain joins TRBV5-1 to TRBJ2-7; TRBD1 matches 7 bases. This CDR3 has 15 residues. J gave up 3 bases and V 4 bases, and 10 bases lay outside the gene matches. Germline V lookup: CDR1 SGHRS, CDR2 YFSETQ. The CDR3 region has the DNA TGCGCCAGCAGCCCGTCGGACAGGACGGACTACGAGCAGTACTTC. Translated: CASSPSDRTDYEQYF.